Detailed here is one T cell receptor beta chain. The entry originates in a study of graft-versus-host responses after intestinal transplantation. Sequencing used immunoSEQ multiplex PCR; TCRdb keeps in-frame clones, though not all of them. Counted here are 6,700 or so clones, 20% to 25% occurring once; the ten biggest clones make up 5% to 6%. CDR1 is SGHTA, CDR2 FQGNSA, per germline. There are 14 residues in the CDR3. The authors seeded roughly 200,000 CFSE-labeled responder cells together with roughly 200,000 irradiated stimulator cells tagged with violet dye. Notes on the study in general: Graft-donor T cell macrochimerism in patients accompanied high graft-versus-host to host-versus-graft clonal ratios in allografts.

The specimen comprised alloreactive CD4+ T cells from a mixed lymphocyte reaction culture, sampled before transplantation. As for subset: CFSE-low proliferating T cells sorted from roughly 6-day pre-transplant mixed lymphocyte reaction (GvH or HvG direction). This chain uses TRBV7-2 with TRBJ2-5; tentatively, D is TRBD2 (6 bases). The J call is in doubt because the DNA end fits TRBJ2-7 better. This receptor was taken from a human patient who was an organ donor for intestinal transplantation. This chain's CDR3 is CASSLAGRFYEQYF. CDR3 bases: TGTGCCAGCAGCTTGGCGGGGAGATTCTACGAGCAGTACTTC.